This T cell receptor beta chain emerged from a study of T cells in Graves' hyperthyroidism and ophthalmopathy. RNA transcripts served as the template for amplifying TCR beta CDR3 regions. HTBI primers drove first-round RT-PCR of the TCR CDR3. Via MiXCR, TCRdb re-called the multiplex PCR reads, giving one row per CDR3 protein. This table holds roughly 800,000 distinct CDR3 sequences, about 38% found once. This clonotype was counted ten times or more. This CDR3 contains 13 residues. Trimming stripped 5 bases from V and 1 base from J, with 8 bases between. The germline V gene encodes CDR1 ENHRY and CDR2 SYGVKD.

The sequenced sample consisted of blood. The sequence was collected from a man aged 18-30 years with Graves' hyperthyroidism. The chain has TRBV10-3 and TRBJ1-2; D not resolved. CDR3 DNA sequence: TGTGCCATCAGTCGGGTCGATAACTATGGCTACACCTTC. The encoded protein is CAISRVDNYGYTF.